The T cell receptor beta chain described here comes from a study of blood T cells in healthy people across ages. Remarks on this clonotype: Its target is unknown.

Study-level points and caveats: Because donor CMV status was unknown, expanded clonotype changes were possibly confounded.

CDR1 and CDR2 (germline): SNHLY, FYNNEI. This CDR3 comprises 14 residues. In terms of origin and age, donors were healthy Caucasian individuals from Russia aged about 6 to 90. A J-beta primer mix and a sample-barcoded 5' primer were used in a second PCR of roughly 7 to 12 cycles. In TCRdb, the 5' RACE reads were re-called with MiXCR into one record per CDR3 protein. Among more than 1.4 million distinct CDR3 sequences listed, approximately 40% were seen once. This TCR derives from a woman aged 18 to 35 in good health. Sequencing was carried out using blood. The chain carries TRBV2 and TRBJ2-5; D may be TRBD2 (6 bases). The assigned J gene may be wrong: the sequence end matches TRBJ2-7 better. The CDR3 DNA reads TGTGCCAGCACCCCAGCGGGTCAAAAGGGCGAGCAGTACTTC. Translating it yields CASTPAGQKGEQYF.